The 28 T cell receptor beta chains listed next were all sequenced from one sample in a study of CD8+ T cells in alopecia areata. After isolation, RNA underwent reverse transcription to generate cDNA as the sequencing template. The repertoire was sequenced with immunoSEQ multiplex PCR; TCRdb's copy has only in-frame clones and lacks some. The sample includes about 60,000 clones, approximately 44% seen only once; the top ten take approximately 20%. This sample's treatment: oral pan-JAK inhibitor, 5-10 mg twice daily. Sequenced here: CD8+ T cells sorted from blood, sampled at roughly week 36, from a patient treated with tofacitinib. The source is a human donor with alopecia areata.

This clone was observed a few times. Compared with germline, one end of the junction differs, possibly owing to a read error. The chain couples TRBV10-3 to TRBJ2-4; D perhaps matches TRBD1 (6 bases). The CDR3 consists of 12 residues. Germline assignment: CDR1 ENHRY and CDR2 SYGVKD. The CDR3 region is CASSPGANIQYF. As DNA, the CDR3 is TGTGCCAGCAGTCCAGGGGCGAACATTCAGTACTTC.

This clone appeared a few times. The V gene is TRBV9, the J gene TRBJ2-1; 10 bases are shared with TRBD1. CDR1 is SGDLS and CDR2 is YYNGEE in the germline V gene. Trimming removed 4 bases from V and 2 bases from J; junction bases left unmatched: 15. The CDR3 is 19 amino acids. The DNA for the CDR3 is TGTGCCAGCAGCCCCTCTGGGATCCCGGGACAGGGGCCCTACAATGAGCAGTTCTTC. Its protein product is CASSPSGIPGQGPYNEQFF. Drawing the rest from reference TRBV9 and TRBJ2-1, the complete variable domain is DSGVTQTPKHLITATGQRVTLRCSPRSGDLSVYWYQQSLDQGLQFLIQYYNGEERAKGNILERFSAQQFPDLHSELNLSSLELGDSALYFCASSPSGIPGQGPYNEQFFGPGTRLTVL.

The chain combines TRBV2 with TRBJ2-2; 7 bases line up with TRBD1. V lost 6 bases and J lost 0; bases outside the gene matches: 4. This CDR3 contains 15 residues. In germline, CDR1 is SNHLY, CDR2 FYNNEI. The CDR3 sequence is CASRGQPPNTGELFF. CDR3 bases: TGTGCCAGCAGGGGACAGCCCCCGAACACCGGGGAGCTGTTTTTT.

The chain couples TRBV29-1 to TRBJ2-1, with D possibly TRBD2 on 6 matching bases. CDR1 SQVTM and CDR2 ANQGSEA come from the germline V gene. V lost 1 base, J lost 8 bases, and 24 bases lay in between. This CDR3 comprises 17 residues. CDR3 nucleotides: TGCAGCGTTGAAGGGGCCCCCGGGGGTCTTCTTCGGGATGAGCAGTTCTTC. Translation: CSVEGAPGGLLRDEQFF.

The chain carries TRBV11-1 and TRBJ2-3; no definite D call. Per germline, CDR1 SGHAT and CDR2 FQDESV (reference sequence). Deletions cut 2 bases from V and 4 bases from J, with 4 bases between. The CDR3 runs 12 residues. CDR3 DNA: TGTGCCAGCAGCTTAACGTCAGATACGCAGTATTTT. Its translation: CASSLTSDTQYF.

This clone was observed a few times. This chain joins TRBV28 and TRBJ1-2, with 9 bases aligning to TRBD1. The CDR3 has 15 amino acids. CDR1 and CDR2 from the germline V gene are MDHEN and SYDVKM. V was clipped by 5 bases and J by 10 bases; unmatched bases: 14. The CDR3 is CASSQPNLQGADYTF. DNA for the CDR3: TGTGCCAGCAGTCAACCTAATCTACAGGGGGCTGACTACACCTTC.

V is TRBV28 and J is TRBJ1-2; D is ambiguous. V lost 5 bases, J lost 14 bases, and 12 bases lay in between. Germline V lookup: CDR1 MDHEN, CDR2 SYDVKM. The CDR3 is 10 residues long. The CDR3 nucleotides read TGTGCCAGCAGTGGGAGGACGCGAACCTTC. This encodes CASSGRTRTF.

The CDR3 DNA follows: TGTGCCAGCAGCCATACCCTCCTCACAGATACGCAGTATTTT. This sequence encodes CASSHTLLTDTQYF. The genes are TRBV9 and TRBJ2-3, with D uncertain. The CDR3 is made up of 14 amino acids. Trimming left V 4 bases short and J 2 bases short, with 11 bases between. CDR1 and CDR2 from the germline V gene are SGDLS and YYNGEE.

The sample holds a few counts of this clone. The rearrangement links TRBV23-1 to TRBJ1-2, with 7 bases matching TRBD1. TRBV23-1 is an open reading frame, and its role is uncertain. The CDR3 is made up of 13 amino acids. V gave up 6 bases and J gave up 4 bases; unmatched junction bases: 5. CDR3: CASRRTGCYGYTF. CDR3 DNA sequence: TGCGCCAGCAGGCGGACAGGCTGCTATGGCTACACCTTC.

V and J are TRBV15 and TRBJ2-7; D unresolved. Germline CDR1 reads LNHNV; CDR2 reads YYDKDF (reference sequence). The CDR3 length is 11 residues. V was trimmed by 10 bases and J by 4 bases, leaving 11 bases between them. The CDR3 bases are TGTGCCAGCGGAGTGGGGTACGAGCAGTACTTC. It translates to CASGVGYEQYF.

Here the CDR3 reads CSGTGNYGYTF. The CDR3, as DNA: TGCAGCGGGACAGGGAACTATGGCTACACCTTC. The V and J genes are TRBV29-1 and TRBJ1-2; 8 bases are shared with TRBD1. CDR3 size: 11 residues. Germline lookup yields CDR1 SQVTM and CDR2 ANQGSEA. The V segment lost 7 bases and the J segment 2 bases; nucleotides outside the gene matches: 0.

This clone was counted at least ten times. The DNA of the CDR3 is TGTGCCAGCAGCTTATATCCCGGGACCACCTACAATGAGCAGTTCTTC. Protein: CASSLYPGTTYNEQFF. V is TRBV11-2 and J is TRBJ2-1, with D perhaps being TRBD1 or TRBD2 (5 bases each). There are 16 residues in the CDR3. Trimming cost V 2 bases and J 2 bases, with 13 bases left between them. CDR1 and CDR2 (germline): SGHAT, FQNNGV.

In its sample, this clone is medium-sized. The gene calls are TRBV4-1 and TRBJ2-1, with 9 nucleotides matching TRBD2. The CDR3 contains 16 residues. The V gene's germline CDR1 is MGHRA and CDR2 YSYEKL. J was trimmed by 6 bases and V by 0 bases; bases with no gene match: 6. CDR3 sequence: CASSQDRGRALNEQFF. DNA for the CDR3: TGCGCCAGCAGCCAAGATCGCGGGAGGGCCCTCAATGAGCAGTTCTTC.

The V and J genes are TRBV27 and TRBJ1-5, with D uncertain. CDR3 length equals 15 residues. V gave up 0 bases and J gave up 6 bases, with 12 bases separating them. Per germline, CDR1 MNHEY and CDR2 SMNVEV (reference sequence). This CDR3 is CASSLSIALGQPQHF. The CDR3 DNA sequence: TGTGCCAGCAGTTTATCGATAGCTCTCGGTCAGCCCCAGCATTTT.

The chain employs TRBV7-9 and TRBJ2-1; D gene unclear. With 5 bases removed from V and 6 bases from J, the gap between germline ends came to 20 bases. This CDR3 comprises 16 residues. The V gene's germline CDR1 is SEHNR and CDR2 FQNEAQ (reference sequence). CDR3 loop: CASSTRDTHLPNEQFF. In DNA, the CDR3 is TGTGCCAGCAGCACCCGAGACACCCACTTACCCAATGAGCAGTTCTTC. The whole variable domain, filled in from reference TRBV7-9 and TRBJ2-1, reads DTGVSQNPRHKITKRGQNVTFRCDPISEHNRLYWYRQTLGQGPEFLTYFQNEAQLEKSRLLSDRFSAERPKGSFSTLEIQRTEQGDSAMYLCASSTRDTHLPNEQFFGPGTRLTVL.

This chain joins TRBV6-1 and TRBJ2-3, with 9 bases fitting TRBD2. Germline lookup yields CDR1 MNHNS and CDR2 SASEGT. This CDR3 spans 15 amino acids. V was pared by 6 bases and J by 5 bases, with 9 bases of the junction left unmatched. The CDR3 protein is CASSLRGRAEDTQYF. CDR3 sequence (DNA): TGTGCCAGCAGCCTCCGCGGGAGGGCCGAAGATACGCAGTATTTT.

This chain connects TRBV29-1 to TRBJ2-3, with unresolved D. The ends were cut back, 5 bases at V and 5 bases at J, with 8 bases in the middle. Germline lookup yields CDR1 SQVTM and CDR2 ANQGSEA. The CDR3 spans 11 residues. The CDR3 reads CSVLFGDTQYF. The CDR3 nucleotides are TGCAGCGTTCTATTTGGAGATACGCAGTATTTT.

The V gene is TRBV14, the J gene TRBJ1-5; D gene uncertain. Trimming took off 2 bases at V and 0 bases at J, with 5 bases between the two ends. CDR3 size: 14 residues. CDR1 is SGHDN, CDR2 FVKESK, per germline. The CDR3 spells CASSQRGSNQPQHF. The CDR3 DNA reads as TGTGCCAGCAGCCAACGCGGTAGCAATCAGCCCCAGCATTTT.

V usage is TRBV29-1 and J usage is TRBJ2-7, with D possibly being TRBD1 (7 bases). The germline V gene encodes CDR1 SQVTM and CDR2 ANQGSEA. Trimming removed 7 bases at V and 4 bases at J, with 17 bases between. The CDR3 length is 13 residues. The CDR3 nucleotides are TGCAGCGCCCTCGGACAGGAGGGGTACGAGCAGTACTTC. Translating gives CSALGQEGYEQYF.

The chain combines TRBV10-2 with TRBJ2-6; D is uncertain. There are 12 residues in the CDR3. Trimming stripped 7 bases from V and 4 bases from J, with 5 bases between. Germline V gene data show CDR1 as WSHSY and CDR2 as SAAADI. CDR3 residues: CASMAGANVLTF. The CDR3 DNA reads as TGCGCCAGCATGGCAGGGGCCAACGTCCTGACTTTC.

The V gene is TRBV10-3, the J gene TRBJ2-7; 8 positions agree with TRBD2. The trim removed 8 bases at V and 1 base at J, leaving 4 bases unmatched. The CDR3 spans 13 residues. Germline CDR1 ENHRY, CDR2 SYGVKD. The CDR3 spells CAISSGLSYEQYF. Here the CDR3 DNA reads TGTGCCATCTCTAGCGGGTTATCCTACGAGCAGTACTTC.

The chain recombines TRBV4-2 with TRBJ2-1; 9 nucleotides line up with TRBD2. This CDR3 is built from 16 residues. Germline CDR1 is LGHNA and CDR2 is YNFKEQ. The junction had 9 bases not matched to a gene; V was cut back by 1 base and J by 8 bases. The CDR3 DNA reads as TGTGCCAGCAGCCAAGCGGGGGCGGGAGGGCCCGATGAGCAGTTCTTC. Its protein product is CASSQAGAGGPDEQFF.

The rearrangement uses TRBV29-1 and TRBJ1-4; no definite D call. V gave up 0 bases and J gave up 8 bases, with 7 bases separating them. The CDR3 spans 12 residues. Germline values: CDR1 SQVTM, CDR2 ANQGSEA. This CDR3 is CSVEDEGEKLFF. For the CDR3, the DNA is TGCAGCGTTGAAGATGAGGGCGAAAAACTGTTTTTT.

The J gene is TRBJ2-5, the V gene TRBV7-9; D is perhaps TRBD2 (6 bases). Trimming left V 4 bases short and J 5 bases short, with 20 bases between. Germline V lookup: CDR1 SEHNR, CDR2 FQNEAQ (reference sequence). This CDR3 contains 16 residues. This chain's CDR3 is CASSSREEGFGETQYF. In DNA, the CDR3 is TGTGCCAGCAGCTCCAGAGAGGAGGGATTTGGGGAGACCCAGTACTTC.

V usage is TRBV19 and J usage is TRBJ1-5, with D possibly matching TRBD1 (5 bases). This CDR3 has 14 residues. Germline assignment: CDR1 LNHDA and CDR2 SQIVND (reference sequence). Trimming cost V 8 bases and J 7 bases, with 18 bases left between them. CDR3 amino acids: CASEDWGVGQPQHF. CDR3 nucleotides: TGTGCCAGTGAGGATTGGGGGGTAGGACAGCCCCAGCATTTT.

The chain combines TRBV7-2 with TRBJ2-1; D ambiguous. There are 16 residues in the CDR3. Germline V gene data show CDR1 as SGHTA and CDR2 as FQGNSA. V shed 1 base and J shed 2 bases, with 12 bases lying between them. CDR3 protein: CASSLVPLNAYNEQFF. The CDR3 DNA sequence: TGTGCCAGCAGCTTAGTCCCCTTAAACGCCTACAATGAGCAGTTCTTC.

In its sample, this clone was seen a few times. J is TRBJ2-3 and V is TRBV11-2, with D hard to call. This CDR3 spans 18 amino acids. CDR1 is SGHAT and CDR2 is FQNNGV in the germline V gene. Trimming took 0 bases from V and 6 from J, leaving 22 bases between them. The CDR3: CASSLDDPQVVEADTQYF. The CDR3 DNA sequence: TGTGCCAGCAGCTTAGATGATCCCCAGGTGGTCGAGGCGGATACGCAGTATTTT.

The sample holds one count of this clone. The junction and the germline gene differ at one end; a read error may be behind it. The V gene is TRBV7-9, the J gene TRBJ1-2; D uncertain. Germline V lookup: CDR1 SEHNR, CDR2 FQNEAQ (reference sequence). The CDR3 loop spans 12 amino acids. The CDR3 loop reads CASSAPGSPVNF. CDR3 bases: TGTGCCAGCAGCGCCCCGGGCAGTCCCGTCAACTTC.